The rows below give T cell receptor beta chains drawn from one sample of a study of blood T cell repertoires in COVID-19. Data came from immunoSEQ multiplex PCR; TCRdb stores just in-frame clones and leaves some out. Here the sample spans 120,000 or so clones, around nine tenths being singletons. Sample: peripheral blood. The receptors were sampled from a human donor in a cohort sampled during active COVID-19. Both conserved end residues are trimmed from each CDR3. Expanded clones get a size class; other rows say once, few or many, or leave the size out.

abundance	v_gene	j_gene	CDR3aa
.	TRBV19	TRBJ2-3	ASSIRGTDTQY
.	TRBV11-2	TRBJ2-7	ASSLGQGAFHYEQY
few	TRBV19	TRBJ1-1	ASRQGWTEAF
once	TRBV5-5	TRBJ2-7	ASSLGGQATYEQY
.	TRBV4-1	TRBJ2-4	ASSPPGEAKNIQY
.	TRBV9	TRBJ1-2	ASSNRQSLNYGYT
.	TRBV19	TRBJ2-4	ASSIAVRGSRNIQY
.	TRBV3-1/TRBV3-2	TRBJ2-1	ASSPGTSGRDFHNEQF
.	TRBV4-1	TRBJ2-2	ASSRRQGASTGELF
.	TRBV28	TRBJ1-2	ASSLSGSGYT
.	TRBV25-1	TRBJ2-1	ASNPRQGGSNEQF
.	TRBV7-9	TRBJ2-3	ASTLAGSTDTQY
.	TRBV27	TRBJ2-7	ASSLASPSRGGYEQY
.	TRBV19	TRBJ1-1	ASSIEERSPEAF
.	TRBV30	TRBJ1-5	AWKQKDLNQPQH
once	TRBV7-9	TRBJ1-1	SGEMNTEAF
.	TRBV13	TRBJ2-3	ASSPGLDTDTQY
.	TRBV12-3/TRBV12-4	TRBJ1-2	ASSPDRNYGYT
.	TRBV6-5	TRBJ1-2	ASTEGTAEDGYT
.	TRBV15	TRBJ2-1	ATSRDGLAGGTEQF
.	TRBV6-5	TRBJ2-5	ASSQPEETQY
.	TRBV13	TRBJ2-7	ASSPPGSSYEQY
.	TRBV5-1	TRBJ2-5	ASSSNLGLGETQY
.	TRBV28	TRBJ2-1	ASSKPGWNEQF
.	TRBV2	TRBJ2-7	ASTAGKGAEQY
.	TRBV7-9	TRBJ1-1	ASNPTGNTEAF
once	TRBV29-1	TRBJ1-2	SVEAGSFGYT
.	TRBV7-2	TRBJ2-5	ASSLALAGPQKTQY
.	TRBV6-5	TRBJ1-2	ARPPGGNYGYT
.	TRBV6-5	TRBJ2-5	AARWRETQY
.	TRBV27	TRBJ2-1	ASSSIFSGGSSYNEQF
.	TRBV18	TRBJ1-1	ASSPPKLVGGGTEAF
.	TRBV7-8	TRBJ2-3	ASSLGAGGSTDTQY
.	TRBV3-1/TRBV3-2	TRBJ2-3	ASSQDPSPSQSGGTDTQY
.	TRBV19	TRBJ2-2	ASSIGLAGVRELF
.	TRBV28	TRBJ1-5	ASNGQYSNQPQH
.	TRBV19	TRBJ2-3	ASRSQRGTDTQY
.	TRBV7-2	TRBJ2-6	ASSHGTGAPGANVLT
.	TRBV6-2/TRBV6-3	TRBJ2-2	ASSYPLATRELF
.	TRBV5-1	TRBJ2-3	ASSSKKPGLAGGPDTQY
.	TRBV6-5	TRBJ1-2	ASSPGHLYGYT
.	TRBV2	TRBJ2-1	ARSLALAGKLNEQF
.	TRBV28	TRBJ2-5	ASSSGSGIEETQY
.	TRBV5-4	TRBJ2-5	ASSHSRDRGGETQY
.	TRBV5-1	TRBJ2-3	ASTYAVADTQY
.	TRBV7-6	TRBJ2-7	ASSLEAGFYEQY
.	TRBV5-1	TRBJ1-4	ASSPTGGISEKLF
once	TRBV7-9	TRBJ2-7	ASSISGSSYEQY
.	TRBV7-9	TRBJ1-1	ASSLGTGRTEAF
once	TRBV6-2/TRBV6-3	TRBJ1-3	ASSPDTGAGNTIY
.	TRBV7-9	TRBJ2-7	ASSLGQGAQEEQY
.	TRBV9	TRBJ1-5	ASSAGQFNQPQH
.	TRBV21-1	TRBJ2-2	ASSKVNGGGTLTGELF
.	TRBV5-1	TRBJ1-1	ASSLGGQVNTEAF
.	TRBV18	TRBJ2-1	ASSPRDRSGYNEQF
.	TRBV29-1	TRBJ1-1	SVRTGGVDTEAF
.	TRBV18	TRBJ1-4	ASSPRQGVGEKLF
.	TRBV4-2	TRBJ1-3	ASSQWATEASGNTIY
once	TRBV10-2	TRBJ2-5	ASSVAGVQETQY
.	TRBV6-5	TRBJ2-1	ASSQRESYNEQF